This T cell receptor (beta chain) is from a study of CD8+CD57+ T cells in acquired aplastic anemia. Both TCR beta VDJ combination and CDR3 sequence profiling were carried out. Genomic DNA was the template for this profiling. MiXCR, run by TCRdb on the reads, gives a single entry per CDR3 protein. The repertoire holds a few hundred thousand distinct CDR3 sequences, 65% to 80% seen once, with approximately 3.9% in the top ten. The CDR3 is made up of 10 amino acids. The V end was cut by 5 bases, the J end by 5 bases, with 7 bases between. In germline, CDR1 is DFQATT, CDR2 SNEGSKA (reference sequence). This clonotype was obtained from a human donor in good health, serving as a control. The chain is built from TRBV20-1 and TRBJ2-7; D is perhaps TRBD2 (5 bases). Sequencing was done on a sample of sorted CD4+, CD8+, or CD8+CD57+ T cells (not recorded which) from PBMCs. CDR3 bases: TGCAGTGCTGGAGGCGACGAGCAGTACTTC. This sequence encodes CSAGGDEQYF.